This T cell receptor beta chain was documented in a study of blood T cell repertoires in COVID-19. Study details: In each case, the material was cDNA or gDNA derived from T cells, B-cell-depleted T cells, or PBMCs.

Germline assignment: CDR1 MNHEY and CDR2 SMNVEV (reference sequence). V was clipped by 5 bases and J by 3 bases, with 11 bases between them. The CDR3 runs to 14 residues. In its sample, this clone is medium-sized. Authors' processing steps: Researchers report that nucleated cell counts were estimated from reference gene primer amplification. Sequencing used immunoSEQ multiplex PCR; TCRdb keeps in-frame clones, though not all of them. The V and J calls and clone size were taken over from that table, and D and trimming were inferred from the DNA. This sample has approximately 61,000 clones; approximately 80% occur once, and the top ten carry 10%.

Material: peripheral blood. V usage is TRBV27 and J usage is TRBJ2-1, with TRBD1 as a possible D gene (6 bases). This clonotype was obtained from a man aged 45-60 years with COVID-19, enrolled during active disease. The CDR3 protein is CASSPQGFYNEQFF. CDR3 bases: TGTGCCAGCAGTCCACAGGGATTCTACAATGAGCAGTTCTTC.